This T cell receptor beta chain appears in the sequencing data of a study of T cells in Graves' hyperthyroidism and ophthalmopathy. General observations from the study: From stable hyperthyroidism, ophthalmopathy was separated by a 13 V-J model.

Using RNA transcripts as the source, TCR beta CDR3 regions were amplified. TCR CDR3 regions were first amplified by RT-PCR with HTBI primers. TCRdb re-analysed the multiplex PCR reads in MiXCR, keeping a single row per CDR3 protein. Found here are about 360,000 distinct CDR3 sequences, roughly 13% of them singletons; the top ten hold 9.2%. A patient was excluded if there was uncontrolled infection, other autoimmune disease, pregnancy or lactation. This clonotype was counted only a few times. Its antigen is not known. The CDR3 contains 14 residues. V was shortened by 4 bases and J by 2 bases, with 11 bases between the two germline ends. Germline V gives CDR1 MNHNS, CDR2 SASEGT.

This TCR was recovered from a woman aged 18-29 years with Graves' hyperthyroidism. V and J are TRBV6-1 and TRBJ1-1; a weak D match, TRBD1 (5 bases). Sequencing was done on a sample of blood. This CDR3 is CASSVWTSNTEAFF. The DNA for the CDR3 is TGTGCCAGCAGTGTTTGGACATCTAACACTGAAGCTTTCTTT.